This T cell receptor beta chain is from a study of T cell responses to AZD1222 COVID-19 vaccine. Clones were read by immunoSEQ multiplex PCR, and TCRdb kept only the in-frame ones, dropping some. Altogether about 120,000 clones are present, more than 80% being singletons, with the ten largest covering 3.5% to 4.5%. As concerns this clone: Its antigen remains unknown.

This CDR3 has 14 residues. The V and J ends lost 1 base and 6 bases, in that order; junction bases with no gene match: 4. Germline CDR1 reads LGHDT; CDR2 reads YNNKEL (reference sequence). Overall study results and limits: Unmutated variant regions are reportedly targeted by nearly half of spike-specific TCRs.

The starting material was peripheral blood, obtained 28 days after the second dose of the MenACWY control vaccine. The origin of this receptor is an adult who received the MenACWY meningococcal vaccine as a control. V is TRBV3-1 (or the pseudogene TRBV3-2) and J is TRBJ1-2; 8 bases are a match to TRBD1. CDR3: CASSQAGGGNGYTF. CDR3 DNA: TGTGCCAGCAGCCAAGCAGGGGGCGGGAATGGCTACACCTTC.